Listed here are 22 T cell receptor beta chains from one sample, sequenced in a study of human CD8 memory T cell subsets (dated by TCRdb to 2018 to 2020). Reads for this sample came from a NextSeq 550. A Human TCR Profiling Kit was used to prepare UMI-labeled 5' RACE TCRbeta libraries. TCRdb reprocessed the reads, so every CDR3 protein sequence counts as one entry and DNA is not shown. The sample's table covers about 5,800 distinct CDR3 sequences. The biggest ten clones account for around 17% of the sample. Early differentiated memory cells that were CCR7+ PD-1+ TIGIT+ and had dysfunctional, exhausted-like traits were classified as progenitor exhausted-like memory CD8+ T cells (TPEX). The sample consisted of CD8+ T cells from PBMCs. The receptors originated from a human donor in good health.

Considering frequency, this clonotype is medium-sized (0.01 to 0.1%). This CDR3 reads CASSIPGEDQPQHF. This rearrangement joins TRBV7-9 to TRBJ1-5; no DNA is available, so the TRBD1 call from TCRdb remains unchecked. Per germline, CDR1 SEHNR and CDR2 FQNEAQ (reference sequence). The CDR3 extends over 14 amino acids. The complete variable domain, with remaining parts taken from reference TRBV7-9 and TRBJ1-5, reads DTGVSQNPRHKITKRGQNVTFRCDPISEHNRLYWYRQTLGQGPEFLTYFQNEAQLEKSRLLSDRFSAERPKGSFSTLEIQRTEQGDSAMYLCASSIPGEDQPQHFGDGTRLSIL.

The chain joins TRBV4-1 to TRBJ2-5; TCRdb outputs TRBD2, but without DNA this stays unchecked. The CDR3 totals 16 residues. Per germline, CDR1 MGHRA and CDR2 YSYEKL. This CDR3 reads CASSQERLAGQETQYF.

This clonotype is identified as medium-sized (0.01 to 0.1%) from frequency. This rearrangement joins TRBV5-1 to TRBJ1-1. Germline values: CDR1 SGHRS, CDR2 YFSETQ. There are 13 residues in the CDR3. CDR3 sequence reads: CASSSTWNTEAFF.

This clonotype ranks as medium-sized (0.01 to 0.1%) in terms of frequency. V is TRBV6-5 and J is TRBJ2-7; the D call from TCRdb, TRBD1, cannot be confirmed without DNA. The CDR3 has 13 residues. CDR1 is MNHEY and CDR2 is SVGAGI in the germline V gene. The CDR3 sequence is CATRTGGTNEQYF.

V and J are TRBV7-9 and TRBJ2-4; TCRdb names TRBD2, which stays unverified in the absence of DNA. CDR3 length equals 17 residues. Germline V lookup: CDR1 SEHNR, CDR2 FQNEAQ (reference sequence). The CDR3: CASSPQQGGEAKNIQYF.

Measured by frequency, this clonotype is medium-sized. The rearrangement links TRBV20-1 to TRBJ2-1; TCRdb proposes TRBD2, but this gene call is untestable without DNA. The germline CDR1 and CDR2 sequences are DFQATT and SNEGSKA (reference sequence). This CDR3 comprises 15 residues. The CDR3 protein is CSARGTSGDINEQFF.

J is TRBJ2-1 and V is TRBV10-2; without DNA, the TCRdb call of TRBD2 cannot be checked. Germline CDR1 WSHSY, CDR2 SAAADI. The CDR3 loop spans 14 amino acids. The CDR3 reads CASSESLAGVEQFF.

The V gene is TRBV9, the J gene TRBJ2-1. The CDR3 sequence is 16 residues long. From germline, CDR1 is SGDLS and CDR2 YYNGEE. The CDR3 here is CASSVVDTSGHNEQFF.

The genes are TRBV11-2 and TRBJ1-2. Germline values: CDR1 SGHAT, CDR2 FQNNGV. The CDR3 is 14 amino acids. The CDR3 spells CASSSGATNYGYTF.

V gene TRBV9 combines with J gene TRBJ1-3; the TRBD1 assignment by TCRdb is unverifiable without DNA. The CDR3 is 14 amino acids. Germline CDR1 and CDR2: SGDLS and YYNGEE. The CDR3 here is CASSLPGDGNTIYF.

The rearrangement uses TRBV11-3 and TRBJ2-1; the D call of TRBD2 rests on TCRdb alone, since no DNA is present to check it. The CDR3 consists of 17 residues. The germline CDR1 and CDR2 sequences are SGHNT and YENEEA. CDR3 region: CASSWGSGRSGYNEQFF.

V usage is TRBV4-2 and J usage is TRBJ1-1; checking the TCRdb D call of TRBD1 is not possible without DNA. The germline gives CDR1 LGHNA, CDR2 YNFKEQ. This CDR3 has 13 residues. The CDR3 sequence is CASSRGQALEAFF.

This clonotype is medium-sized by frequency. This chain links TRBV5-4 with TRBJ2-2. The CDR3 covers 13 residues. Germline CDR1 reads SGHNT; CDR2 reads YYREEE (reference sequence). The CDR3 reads CASREHSTGELFF.

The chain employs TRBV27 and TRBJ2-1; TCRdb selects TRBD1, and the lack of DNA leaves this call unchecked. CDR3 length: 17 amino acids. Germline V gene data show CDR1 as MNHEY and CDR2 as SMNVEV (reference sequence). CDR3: CASSLGPPRGPTGEQFF.

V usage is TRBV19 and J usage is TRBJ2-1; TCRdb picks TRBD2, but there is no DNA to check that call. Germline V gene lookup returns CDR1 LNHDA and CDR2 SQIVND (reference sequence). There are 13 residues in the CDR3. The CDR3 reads CASSMAGYNEQFF.

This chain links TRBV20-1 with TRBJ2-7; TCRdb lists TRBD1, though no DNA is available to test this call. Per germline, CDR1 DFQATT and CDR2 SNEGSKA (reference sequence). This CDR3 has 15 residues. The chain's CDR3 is CSASPPGTGGYEQYF.

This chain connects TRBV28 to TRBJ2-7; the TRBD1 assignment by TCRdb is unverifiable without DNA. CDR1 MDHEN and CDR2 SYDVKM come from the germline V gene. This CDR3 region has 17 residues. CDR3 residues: CASSYPRGGISSYEQYF.

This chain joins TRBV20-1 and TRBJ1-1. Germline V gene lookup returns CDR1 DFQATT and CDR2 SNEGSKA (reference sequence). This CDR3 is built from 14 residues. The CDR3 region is CSARALGGNTEAFF.

CDR3 region: CSARVPQLNTGELFF. The chain links TRBV29-1 to TRBJ2-2; the TCRdb D gene call, TRBD1, has no DNA to confirm it. Looked up from germline, CDR1 is SQVTM and CDR2 is ANQGSEA. There are 15 residues in the CDR3.

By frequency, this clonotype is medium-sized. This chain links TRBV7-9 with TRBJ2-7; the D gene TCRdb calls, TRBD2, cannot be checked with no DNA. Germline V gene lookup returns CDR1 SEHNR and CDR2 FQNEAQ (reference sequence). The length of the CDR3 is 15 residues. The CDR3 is CASSSDSTVSYEQYF.

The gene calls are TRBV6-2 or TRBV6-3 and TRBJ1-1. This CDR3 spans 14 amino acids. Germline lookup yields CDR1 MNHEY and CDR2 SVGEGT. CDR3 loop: CASSYETVNTEAFF.

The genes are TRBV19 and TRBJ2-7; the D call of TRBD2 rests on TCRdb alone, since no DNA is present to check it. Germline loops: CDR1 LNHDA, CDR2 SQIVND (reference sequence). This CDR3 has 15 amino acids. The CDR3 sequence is CASSVSTGGAYEQYF.